This is a list of T cell receptor beta chains from one sample in a study of T-cell reconstitution after alpha-beta-depleted transplantation in children. TCRdb re-analysed the PCR reads in MiXCR, keeping a single row per CDR3 protein. The sample includes over 90,000 distinct CDR3 sequences, about 5.6% seen only once; the top ten take 6.1%. The material sequenced was PBMCs, mostly from graft donor cells, taken 60 days after TCRalphabeta/CD19-depleted stem cell transplant. Every receptor here comes from a female patient aged 2-15 years who had a stem cell transplant for Fanconi anemia, so the T cells may come from the graft donor. CDR3s include the opening cysteine and the closing phenylalanine or tryptophan. A D gene is named only where the DNA matches it firmly. Some rows have no size entry. The others give once, few or many, or a class for an expanded clone.

d_gene: TRBD1; v_gene: TRBV20-1; abundance: -; len: 14; j_gene: TRBJ1-3; CDR3nt: TGCAGTGCTAGCGACAGGGGAAGAGGAAACACCATATATTTT; CDR3aa: CSASDRGRGNTIYF
d_gene: -; v_gene: TRBV3-1; abundance: many; len: 12; j_gene: TRBJ2-2; CDR3nt: TGTGCCAGCAGCCATGTTGCCGGGGAGCTGTTTTTT; CDR3aa: CASSHVAGELFF
d_gene: -; v_gene: TRBV20-1; abundance: few; len: 14; j_gene: TRBJ2-5; CDR3nt: TGCAGTGCTCCCAGGGGACTCCTCCAAGAGACCCAGTACTTC; CDR3aa: CSAPRGLLQETQYF
d_gene: TRBD2; v_gene: TRBV7-2; abundance: -; len: 14; j_gene: TRBJ2-7; CDR3nt: TGTGCCAGCAGCTTTCCCGGGAGGACCTACGAGCAGTACTTC; CDR3aa: CASSFPGRTYEQYF
d_gene: -; v_gene: TRBV6-1; abundance: -; len: 16; j_gene: TRBJ2-3; CDR3nt: TGTGCCAGCAGCGTTCGGGTAAAGCTTAGCACAGATACGCAGTATTTT; CDR3aa: CASSVRVKLSTDTQYF
d_gene: -; v_gene: TRBV20-1; abundance: -; len: 17; j_gene: TRBJ2-3; CDR3nt: TGCTGTGCTATGGAACACAGGGAGGGTTTTGATCTAGATACGCAGTATTTT; CDR3aa: CCAMEHREGFDLDTQYF
d_gene: TRBD2; v_gene: TRBV5-1; abundance: -; len: 12; j_gene: TRBJ2-1; CDR3nt: TGCGCCAGCAGCTTGTTTTCGGGGGGGCAGTTCTTC; CDR3aa: CASSLFSGGQFF
d_gene: -; v_gene: TRBV12-3/TRBV12-4; abundance: few; len: 15; j_gene: TRBJ2-3; CDR3nt: TGTGCCGGGTCCTTGTGGGGGGGGGCAACAGATACGCAGTATTTT; CDR3aa: CAGSLWGGATDTQYF
d_gene: TRBD1; v_gene: TRBV6-4; abundance: -; len: 19; j_gene: TRBJ2-5; CDR3nt: TGTGCCAGCTGCTTCCTTCGGTGGTCAGGGGGCGAGTACCAAGAGACCCAGTACTTC; CDR3aa: CASCFLRWSGGEYQETQYF
d_gene: -; v_gene: TRBV5-5; abundance: many; len: 14; j_gene: TRBJ2-5; CDR3nt: TGTGCCAGCAGCATCAGGGGGGCAGCAGAGACCCAGTACTTC; CDR3aa: CASSIRGAAETQYF